The 18 T cell receptor beta chains below come from one sample, sequenced in a study of blood T cell repertoires in COVID-19. Clones were sequenced by immunoSEQ multiplex PCR, and TCRdb holds only the in-frame ones, with some missing. The sample consists of some 160,000 clones, under 90% of them appearing once. The sample was PBMCs or T cells enriched from blood (not recorded which). All receptors derive from a woman between 55 and 75 years old who had recovered from COVID-19.

The rearrangement uses TRBV19 and TRBJ1-2, with 9 bases identical to TRBD1. The junction had 5 bases not matched to a gene; V was cut back by 5 bases and J by 4 bases. The CDR3 loop spans 14 amino acids. Germline V gene sequence: CDR1 LNHDA, CDR2 SQIVND (reference sequence). The CDR3, as DNA: TGTGCCAGTAGTCCGGGGACAGGGCCCTATGGCTACACCTTC. This encodes CASSPGTGPYGYTF.

The chain carries TRBV2 and TRBJ2-1, with 8 bases fitting TRBD2. The CDR3 is made up of 15 amino acids. Germline lookup yields CDR1 SNHLY and CDR2 FYNNEI. The V segment lost 10 bases and the J segment 5 bases; nucleotides outside the gene matches: 13. The CDR3 loop is CATSSDSGGNNEQFF. The CDR3 nucleotides are TGTGCCACAAGCTCGGACAGCGGGGGTAACAATGAGCAGTTCTTC. Complete variable domain (other parts from reference TRBV2 and TRBJ2-1): EPEVTQTPSHQVTQMGQEVILRCVPISNHLYFYWYRQILGQKVEFLVSFYNNEISEKSEIFDDQFSVERPDGSNFTLKIRSTKLEDSAMYFCATSSDSGGNNEQFFGPGTRLTVL.

The J gene is TRBJ1-3, the V gene TRBV5-1, with D uncertain. With 0 bases removed from V and 4 bases from J, the gap between germline ends came to 11 bases. CDR3 length: 15 residues. Germline CDR1 SGHRS, CDR2 YFSETQ. DNA for the CDR3: TGCGCCAGCAGCTTGGGTGCGGATCAAGGAAACACCATATATTTT. The encoded protein is CASSLGADQGNTIYF.

This clone was counted only a few times. This chain joins TRBV29-1 and TRBJ1-2, with D possibly TRBD1 on 6 matching bases. This CDR3 region has 12 residues. With 7 bases removed from V and 8 bases from J, the gap between germline ends came to 17 bases. Germline V CDR1 and CDR2: SQVTM, ANQGSEA. CDR3 sequence: CSGSRTGQGYTF. DNA of the CDR3: TGCAGCGGATCCCGCACAGGGCAAGGCTACACCTTC.

The chain couples TRBV5-8 to TRBJ2-5; 8 nucleotides agree with TRBD2. Trimming took 5 bases from V and 2 from J; bases not matched to a gene: 17. This CDR3 has 18 amino acids. Germline-derived CDR1 and CDR2 are SGHTS and YDEGEE. CDR3 region: CASSSTLARAGAQETQYF. Here the CDR3 DNA reads TGTGCCAGCAGTTCGACCCTCGCAAGAGCGGGAGCACAAGAGACCCAGTACTTC.

The chain uses TRBV24-1 and TRBJ2-5; 7 bases are shared with TRBD1. V lost 6 bases, J lost 1 base, and 10 bases stayed unmatched. From germline, CDR1 is KGHDR and CDR2 SFDVKD. The CDR3 loop spans 16 amino acids. The DNA of the CDR3 is TGTGCCACCAGTCCCCCCGGGACAGAGAGCCAAGAGACCCAGTACTTC. Protein product: CATSPPGTESQETQYF.

The rearrangement uses TRBV15 and TRBJ1-6; D unresolved. CDR1 and CDR2 (germline): LNHNV, YYDKDF (reference sequence). The CDR3 totals 15 residues. Trimming removed 0 bases at V and 9 bases at J, with 12 bases between. CDR3 in DNA: TGTGCCACCAGCAGAGATCCGGGTATTGCTTCACCCCTCCACTTT. Protein sequence: CATSRDPGIASPLHF.

The chain uses TRBV9 and TRBJ2-3; 8 bases are a match to TRBD2. In germline, CDR1 is SGDLS, CDR2 YYNGEE. CDR3 length equals 14 residues. Losses at the gene ends were 1 base for V and 6 bases for J; bases not matched to a gene: 4. CDR3 amino acids: CASSVLSGGDTQYF. Here the CDR3 DNA reads TGTGCCAGCAGCGTACTATCGGGGGGGGATACGCAGTATTTT. Full variable domain (rest looked up from reference TRBV9 and TRBJ2-3): DSGVTQTPKHLITATGQRVTLRCSPRSGDLSVYWYQQSLDQGLQFLIQYYNGEERAKGNILERFSAQQFPDLHSELNLSSLELGDSALYFCASSVLSGGDTQYFGPGTRLTVL.

This clone has only one observation. The V gene is TRBV7-9, the J gene TRBJ1-2; D may be TRBD1 (6 bases). The CDR3 is made up of 15 amino acids. CDR1 SEHNR and CDR2 FQNEAQ come from the germline V gene (reference sequence). Between the trimmed V and J ends, which lost 0 bases and 1 base, there was a span of 9 bases. In DNA form, the CDR3 reads TGTGCCAGCAGCTTAGCGCAGGGGAGTAACTATGGCTACACCTTC. It yields the protein CASSLAQGSNYGYTF.

The rearrangement uses TRBV24-1 and TRBJ2-1; 8 positions agree with TRBD2. This CDR3 region has 15 residues. Unmatched junction bases numbered 11, after V lost 10 bases and J lost 4 bases. The germline CDR1 and CDR2 sequences are KGHDR and SFDVKD. The CDR3 sequence is CATTPGTSGYNEQFF. In DNA, the CDR3 is TGTGCCACAACTCCCGGCACTAGCGGATACAATGAGCAGTTCTTC.

This clone was detected a few times. The chain employs TRBV19 and TRBJ2-7, with D perhaps matching TRBD2 (5 bases). Germline values: CDR1 LNHDA, CDR2 SQIVND (reference sequence). Trimming removed 3 bases at V and 9 bases at J, with 21 bases between. This CDR3 has 15 amino acids. The CDR3: CASSMGDKKLGRQYF. DNA of the CDR3: TGTGCCAGTAGTATGGGAGACAAAAAACTAGGCCGGCAGTACTTC.

The chain has TRBV29-1 and TRBJ1-1, with D hard to call. V lost 7 bases and J lost 7, with 22 bases in between. Germline V gene lookup returns CDR1 SQVTM and CDR2 ANQGSEA. The CDR3 covers 14 residues. The CDR3 here is CSGELRLGWDEAFF. CDR3 nucleotide sequence: TGCAGCGGGGAGCTTCGGCTGGGATGGGATGAAGCTTTCTTT.

The CDR3 region is CSVVGIPNTEAFF. DNA for the CDR3: TGCAGCGTTGTGGGCATTCCCAACACTGAAGCTTTCTTT. J is TRBJ1-1 and V is TRBV29-1, with unresolved D. The CDR3 is 13 residues long. Trimming pared 4 bases from V and 2 bases from J, leaving 11 bases between. CDR1 and CDR2 (germline): SQVTM, ANQGSEA.

This clone was counted many times. The chain combines TRBV10-3 with TRBJ2-7; D possibly corresponds to TRBD2 (6 bases). V was trimmed by 6 bases and J by 2 bases, leaving 17 bases between them. The CDR3 covers 15 residues. Germline V CDR1 and CDR2: ENHRY, SYGVKD. The CDR3 region has the DNA TGTGCCATCAGAGGAGGCTCCGGAGGGCCCTACGAGCAGTACTTC. Translating gives CAIRGGSGGPYEQYF.

The chain employs TRBV14 and TRBJ2-2, with 11 bases lining up with TRBD2. The V gene's germline CDR1 is SGHDN and CDR2 FVKESK. Unmatched junction bases numbered 13, after V lost 2 bases and J lost 5 bases. The CDR3 is 19 amino acids. This CDR3 reads CASSQPRRALAGGTGELFF. The CDR3 nucleotides read TGTGCCAGCAGCCAACCCCGGAGAGCTCTAGCGGGGGGTACCGGGGAGCTGTTTTTT.

This clone appeared many times. The J gene is TRBJ2-3, the V gene TRBV27, with D possibly TRBD1 on 7 matching bases. V shed 4 bases and J shed 0 bases, with 11 bases lying between them. Germline V gene data show CDR1 as MNHEY and CDR2 as SMNVEV (reference sequence). The CDR3 has 15 amino acids. Here the CDR3 reads CASSSRGASTDTQYF. As DNA, the CDR3 is TGTGCCAGCAGTTCCAGGGGGGCCAGCACAGATACGCAGTATTTT.

This clone was detected only a few times. The same CDR3 can be traced to other DNA sequences in this sample. The gene calls are TRBV5-1 and TRBJ1-1; 11 bases fit TRBD1. The germline V gene has CDR1 SGHRS and CDR2 YFSETQ. The CDR3 runs 16 residues. V shed 4 bases, J shed 0 bases, and the junction held 5 bases outside the gene matches. The CDR3 nucleotides read TGCGCCAGCAGCACTGGGACAGGGGGGATGAACACTGAAGCTTTCTTT. Translation gives CASSTGTGGMNTEAFF.

The chain links TRBV18 to TRBJ1-5; D is perhaps TRBD1 (5 bases). Per germline, CDR1 KGHSH and CDR2 LQKENI. Trimming shortened V by 3 bases and J by 7 bases, and 13 bases separated the two germline ends. This CDR3 is built from 14 residues. CDR3 sequence (DNA): TGTGCCAGCTCACCTCCGGGTGGGGCCCAGCCCCAGCATTTT. This sequence encodes CASSPPGGAQPQHF.